The count of the clone carrying this T cell receptor (beta chain) is one. The antigen is not known. The sample comes from a study of cytomegalovirus exposure and HLA in healthy donors. Study findings and constraints: A prior analysis recorded that most TCR beta V segments were productive about 87% or about 30% of the time.

PCR primers comprised 60 Vbeta and 13 Jbeta primers. This table comes from immunoSEQ multiplex PCR, and its TCRdb copy is limited to in-frame clones, with some not included. The repertoire holds more than 55,000 clones, with roughly 80% as singletons. This CDR3 comprises 11 residues. Losses at the gene ends were 6 bases for V and 6 bases for J; bases not matched to a gene: 4. Germline-derived CDR1 and CDR2 are DFQATT and SNEGSKA (reference sequence). Source material: PBMCs. This chain connects TRBV20-1 to TRBJ1-1; TRBD1 agrees at 7 bases. The receptor's source is a man aged 30 to 45 in good health and CMV-seronegative. The DNA for the CDR3 is TGCAGTGCAATGACAGGGCCTGAAGCTTTCTTT. Its protein product is CSAMTGPEAFF.